One sample yielded the 24 T cell receptor beta chains listed below, sequenced in a study of T cells after posttransplantation cyclophosphamide. Clones were read by immunoSEQ multiplex PCR, and TCRdb kept only the in-frame ones, dropping some. The sample holds fewer than 60,000 clones; 94% are singletons and the top ten take around 3%. Sequencing was done on a sample of PBMCs. The receptor source for this set is a woman aged 25-40 years in good health and a related stem cell transplant donor.

The chain carries TRBV5-4 and TRBJ2-1; the D is unclear. CDR1 is SGHNT, CDR2 YYREEE, per germline (reference sequence). V was cut by 0 bases and J by 0 bases, with 7 bases left in between. The CDR3 has 15 amino acids. CDR3: CASSLGSSSYNEQFF. For the CDR3, the DNA is TGTGCCAGCAGCTTGGGATCTAGCTCCTACAATGAGCAGTTCTTC.

This sequence joins TRBV6-6 and TRBJ2-5; 11 bases map to TRBD2. V trimming: 4 bases; J trimming: 3 bases; junction bases outside the gene matches: 4. Germline V lookup: CDR1 MNHNY, CDR2 SVGAGI (reference sequence). There are 15 residues in the CDR3. CDR3 sequence reads: CASSFPSGGKETQYF. The CDR3 nucleotides are TGTGCCAGCAGTTTCCCTAGCGGGGGGAAAGAGACCCAGTACTTC.

The rearrangement joins TRBV5-4 to TRBJ2-3; 7 bases are shared with TRBD2. The CDR3 loop spans 15 amino acids. J was trimmed by 2 bases and V by 0 bases; bases with no gene match: 3. Germline V gene sequence: CDR1 SGHNT, CDR2 YYREEE (reference sequence). The CDR3 region has the DNA TGTGCCAGCAGCTTGGCGAGCGGGGCCACAGATACGCAGTATTTT. Its protein product is CASSLASGATDTQYF.

The chain employs TRBV6-1 and TRBJ2-7, with D possibly TRBD1 on 5 matching bases. V was trimmed by 10 bases and J by 4 bases, leaving 17 bases between them. The V gene's germline CDR1 is MNHNS and CDR2 SASEGT. The CDR3 runs to 13 residues. CDR3 sequence (DNA): TGTGCCACCGAGGCCAGGGAAACGTACGAGCAGTACTTC. Protein sequence: CATEARETYEQYF.

V usage is TRBV5-1 and J usage is TRBJ1-2; tentatively, D is TRBD1 (5 bases). Germline CDR1 and CDR2: SGHRS and YFSETQ. Deletions cut 0 bases from V and 6 bases from J, with 15 bases between. The CDR3 has 15 amino acids. The CDR3 reads CASSLADTGVHGYTF. The CDR3 nucleotides read TGCGCCAGCAGCTTGGCCGATACAGGAGTCCATGGCTACACCTTC.

The rearrangement uses TRBV6-1 and TRBJ2-7, with D possibly being TRBD1 (5 bases). The ends were cut back, 11 bases at V and 1 base at J, with 9 bases in the middle. The CDR3 contains 11 residues. Per the germline V gene, CDR1 is MNHNS and CDR2 is SASEGT. This chain's CDR3 is CAAQVSYEQYF. DNA of the CDR3: TGTGCCGCACAGGTGTCCTACGAGCAGTACTTC.

The chain couples TRBV4-2 to TRBJ2-2; a possible D gene is TRBD2 (6 bases). V shed 6 bases and J shed 5 bases, with 19 bases lying between them. CDR1 and CDR2 (germline): LGHNA, YNFKEQ. This CDR3 region has 16 residues. CDR3 sequence: CASSLKPGAETGELFF. The CDR3 nucleotides are TGTGCCAGCAGTCTAAAACCGGGAGCAGAGACCGGGGAGCTGTTTTTT.

The rearrangement links TRBV6-5 to TRBJ1-1, with unresolved D. Trimming shortened V by 7 bases and J by 1 base, and 13 bases separated the two germline ends. Germline CDR1 MNHEY, CDR2 SVGAGI. The CDR3 runs 14 residues. CDR3 nucleotide sequence: TGTGCCAGCACTGACGGACTGGAGAACACTGAAGCTTTCTTT. Translating it yields CASTDGLENTEAFF.

The rearrangement joins TRBV7-9 to TRBJ2-3; TRBD2 matches 10 bases. This CDR3 contains 19 residues. V lost 2 bases and J lost 3; bases outside the gene matches: 14. Germline CDR1 and CDR2: SEHNR and FQNEAQ (reference sequence). As DNA, the CDR3 is TGTGCCAGCAGCTTAAAAGGCCTAGCGGGGGCCCTCAAAACAGATACGCAGTATTTT. It codes for CASSLKGLAGALKTDTQYF.

J is TRBJ1-6 and V is TRBV6-6; D is unclear. Germline V CDR1 and CDR2: MNHNY, SVGAGI (reference sequence). The V end was cut by 6 bases, the J end by 0 bases, with 12 bases between. This CDR3 has 16 residues. The chain's CDR3 is CASRRDGSSYNSPLHF. Here the CDR3 DNA reads TGTGCCAGCAGGAGGGATGGAAGCTCCTATAATTCACCCCTCCACTTT.

The rearrangement links TRBV10-2 to TRBJ1-1; D is unresolved. The V gene lost 4 bases and the J gene lost 5 bases, with 11 bases spanning the gap. Germline V gene data show CDR1 as WSHSY and CDR2 as SAAADI. The CDR3 is made up of 13 amino acids. The CDR3 nucleotides read TGCGCCAGCAGTGCAATCGCGAGAACTGAAGCTTTCTTT. Its protein is CASSAIARTEAFF.

V and J are TRBV23-1 and TRBJ1-5, with D perhaps TRBD1 (6 bases). TRBV23-1 is marked as an open reading frame, function uncertain. Trimming removed 2 bases at V and 1 base at J, with 24 bases between. The CDR3 contains 20 residues. CDR3 in amino acids: CASSQPDSYPNFWSNQPQHF. The CDR3 DNA reads TGCGCCAGCAGTCAACCGGACAGCTATCCTAACTTTTGGAGCAATCAGCCCCAGCATTTT.

The chain has TRBV7-2 and TRBJ1-4, with TRBD1 as a possible D gene (6 bases). The CDR3 totals 15 residues. In germline, CDR1 is SGHTA, CDR2 FQGNSA. V gave up 5 bases and J gave up 7 bases, with 17 bases separating them. CDR3 sequence (DNA): TGTGCCAGCAGCACAGAAACAGGGTTGGCTGAAAAACTGTTTTTT. Protein sequence: CASSTETGLAEKLFF.

This sequence joins TRBV7-9 and TRBJ1-5; TRBD1 agrees at 9 bases. This CDR3 has 15 residues. J lost 3 bases, V lost 5 bases, and 5 bases had no gene match. Germline CDR1 and CDR2: SEHNR and FQNEAQ (reference sequence). CDR3 DNA sequence: TGTGCCAGCAGCCCGGGGACAGGGAACAATCAGCCCCAGCATTTT. Encoded protein: CASSPGTGNNQPQHF.

The rearrangement joins TRBV2 to TRBJ1-1; a possible D gene is TRBD1 (6 bases). Germline V gene sequence: CDR1 SNHLY, CDR2 FYNNEI. V shed 3 bases and J shed 6 bases, with 17 bases lying between them. The CDR3 has 15 residues. The CDR3 sequence: CASSEQARGLAEAFF. DNA for the CDR3: TGTGCCAGCAGTGAGCAGGCCAGGGGTTTAGCTGAAGCTTTCTTT.

This rearrangement joins TRBV28 to TRBJ1-4; D ambiguous. V shed 2 bases and J shed 4 bases, with 14 bases lying between them. Germline V lookup: CDR1 MDHEN, CDR2 SYDVKM. The CDR3 length is 16 residues. The CDR3 nucleotides read TGTGCCAGCAGTTTAATTAAGAAGGGAGGTAATGAAAAACTGTTTTTT. Encoded protein: CASSLIKKGGNEKLFF.

The rearrangement links TRBV7-6 to TRBJ2-3; 7 nucleotides match TRBD2. J lost 4 bases, V lost 1 base, and 8 bases had no gene match. This CDR3 is 16 amino acids long. Germline CDR1 and CDR2: SGHVS and FNYEAQ. The CDR3 DNA reads as TGTGCCAGCAGCTTAGAGGCCCCGGCGGGGGCAGATACGCAGTATTTT. Its translation is CASSLEAPAGADTQYF. Looking up the rest from reference TRBV7-6 and TRBJ2-3 gives the full variable domain: GAGVSQSPRYKVTKRGQDVALRCDPISGHVSLYWYRQALGQGPEFLTYFNYEAQQDKSGLPNDRFSAERPEGSISTLTIQRTEQRDSAMYRCASSLEAPAGADTQYFGPGTRLTVL.

The genes are TRBV6-1 and TRBJ2-7; no definite D call. Germline V gene lookup returns CDR1 MNHNS and CDR2 SASEGT. This CDR3 contains 15 residues. V was cut by 8 bases and J by 0 bases, with 17 bases left in between. The CDR3 DNA follows: TGTGCCAGCTCCATCCTCCCTGAGAGCTCCTACGAGCAGTACTTC. Translated: CASSILPESSYEQYF.

V gene TRBV6-5 combines with J gene TRBJ1-6; 9 nucleotides line up with TRBD1. The CDR3 is 14 amino acids. Looked up from germline, CDR1 is MNHEY and CDR2 is SVGAGI. The junction had 4 bases not matched to a gene; V was cut back by 5 bases and J by 8 bases. CDR3 in amino acids: CASSETGGHSPLHF. The CDR3 DNA follows: TGTGCCAGCAGTGAGACAGGGGGGCATTCACCCCTCCACTTT.

The gene calls are TRBV19 and TRBJ1-3; D is undetermined. This CDR3 comprises 13 residues. Germline CDR1 LNHDA, CDR2 SQIVND (reference sequence). The V end lost 10 bases, the J end lost 3 bases, and 13 bases lay between the germline ends. The CDR3, as DNA: TGTGCCACCGAGAGTCGACTTGGAAACACCATATATTTT. This gives the protein CATESRLGNTIYF.

The gene calls are TRBV15 and TRBJ2-5; D remains unclear. V was pared by 1 base and J by 2 bases, with 11 bases between. Germline V lookup: CDR1 LNHNV, CDR2 YYDKDF (reference sequence). The CDR3 is 15 residues long. The CDR3 coding sequence is TGTGCCACCAGCAGAGTTCAGGTCAGACAAGAGACCCAGTACTTC. It translates to CATSRVQVRQETQYF.

V gene TRBV9 combines with J gene TRBJ1-2; D may be TRBD1 (5 bases). The CDR3 has 15 amino acids. Trimming removed 0 bases at V and 6 bases at J, with 15 bases between. CDR1 is SGDLS, CDR2 YYNGEE, per germline. For the CDR3, the DNA is TGTGCCAGCAGCGTAGGCAGGGAGGCGTTTAATGGCTACACCTTC. Translation gives CASSVGREAFNGYTF.

This chain links TRBV28 with TRBJ1-5; no firm D call. CDR1 MDHEN and CDR2 SYDVKM come from the germline V gene. V lost 7 bases and J lost 6, with 25 bases in between. The CDR3 sequence is 17 residues long. The CDR3 bases are TGTGCCAGCATCCCCGGTAGGTCAGGAGGGTTCCCTCAGCCCCAGCATTTT. This sequence encodes CASIPGRSGGFPQPQHF. The whole variable domain, remainder taken from reference TRBV28 and TRBJ1-5, is DVKVTQSSRYLVKRTGEKVFLECVQDMDHENMFWYRQDPGLGLRLIYFSYDVKMKEKGDIPEGYSVSREKKERFSLILESASTNQTSMYLCASIPGRSGGFPQPQHFGDGTRLSIL.

The V call is TRBV27, the J call TRBJ2-5, with D tentatively TRBD1 (6 bases). Trimming left V 3 bases short and J 2 bases short, with 7 bases between. Germline V CDR1 and CDR2: MNHEY, SMNVEV (reference sequence). The CDR3 has 13 amino acids. DNA for the CDR3: TGTGCCAGCAGTTTTACAGGGCAAGAGACCCAGTACTTC. Protein product: CASSFTGQETQYF.